A selection of T cell receptor beta chains follows, all from one sample in a study of shared clonotypes between healthy human individuals. Produced via immunoSEQ multiplex PCR; TCRdb's table is partial and in-frame only. Of about 590,000 clones listed, 95% are singletons. The source material was naive CD8+ T cells sorted from blood. These receptors all stem from a young woman in good health. The CDR3 runs from the conserved cysteine through the conserved F or W. A D gene is named only where the DNA matches it firmly. Rows may omit the clone size; those that give it use once, few, many or a size class.

size,D,V,J,length,CDR3,DNA
NA,NA,TRBV6-5,TRBJ1-2,13,CASSQDGNYGYTF,TGTGCCAGCAGCCAAGACGGCAACTATGGCTACACCTTC
NA,NA,TRBV29-1,TRBJ2-5,14,CSVVAAWVRETQYF,TGCAGCGTTGTGGCTGCCTGGGTGCGTGAGACCCAGTACTTC
NA,NA,TRBV20-1,TRBJ2-5,11,CSGDGEETQYF,TGCAGTGGTGACGGGGAAGAGACCCAGTACTTC
NA,TRBD1,TRBV25-1,TRBJ2-7,14,CASSSSGGSYEQYF,TGTGCCAGCTCGTCTTCAGGGGGCTCCTACGAGCAGTACTTC
NA,TRBD2,TRBV9,TRBJ2-3,14,CASSLGGAADTQYF,TGTGCCAGCAGCCTGGGAGGGGCCGCAGATACGCAGTATTTT
NA,TRBD1,TRBV5-1,TRBJ2-7,15,CASSFQDRGPYEQYF,TGCGCCAGCAGCTTTCAAGACAGGGGGCCCTACGAGCAGTACTTC
once,NA,TRBV6-5,TRBJ2-2,13,CASKLASTGELFF,TGTGCCAGCAAATTGGCCTCCACCGGGGAGCTGTTTTTT
NA,NA,TRBV2,TRBJ2-1,11,CASSEDNEQFF,TGTGCCAGCAGTGAAGACAATGAGCAGTTCTTC
NA,NA,TRBV7-3,TRBJ2-3,15,CASSLSGISTDTQYF,TGTGCCAGCAGCTTAAGCGGGATTAGCACAGATACGCAGTATTTT
NA,NA,TRBV7-9,TRBJ2-3,14,CASSPLTGRDTQYF,TGTGCCAGCAGCCCGCTGACAGGGAGGGATACGCAGTATTTT
NA,TRBD2,TRBV15,TRBJ2-1,16,CATSPHTSGIYNEQFF,TGTGCCACCAGCCCCCACACTAGCGGGATATACAATGAGCAGTTCTTC
NA,NA,TRBV28,TRBJ1-2,15,CASSFRGGFNYGYTF,TGTGCCAGCAGTTTTCGCGGAGGTTTTAACTATGGCTACACCTTC
NA,TRBD1,TRBV11-1,TRBJ1-1,19,CASSPGTGIWDGPNTEAFF,TGTGCCAGCAGCCCCGGGACAGGTATTTGGGACGGACCGAACACTGAAGCTTTCTTT
NA,NA,TRBV30,TRBJ1-5,13,CAWFWGRGQPQHF,TGTGCCTGGTTCTGGGGACGGGGTCAGCCCCAGCATTTT